The subject of this entry is one T cell receptor beta chain. Its antigen is unknown. The sample originates from a study of T cell responses to AZD1222 COVID-19 vaccine. Notes on the study in general: Epitopes outside B.1.351 and B.1.1.7 mutated regions reportedly drew nearly half of spike TCRs.

The repertoire was sequenced with immunoSEQ multiplex PCR; TCRdb's copy has only in-frame clones and lacks some. The sample shows 90,000 to 110,000 clones, roughly 90% of them seen only once. The V gene's germline CDR1 is MDHEN and CDR2 SYDVKM. There are 14 residues in the CDR3. V was trimmed by 4 bases and J by 4 bases, leaving 11 bases between them. This sequence was found in an adult in good health. The chain combines TRBV28 with TRBJ1-3; D gene unclear. This specimen consisted of peripheral blood, obtained on day 0 of AZD1222 vaccination. CDR3 nucleotide sequence: TGTGCCAGCAGTTCGCCCCTGCCAGGAAACACCATATATTTT. Its translation: CASSSPLPGNTIYF.